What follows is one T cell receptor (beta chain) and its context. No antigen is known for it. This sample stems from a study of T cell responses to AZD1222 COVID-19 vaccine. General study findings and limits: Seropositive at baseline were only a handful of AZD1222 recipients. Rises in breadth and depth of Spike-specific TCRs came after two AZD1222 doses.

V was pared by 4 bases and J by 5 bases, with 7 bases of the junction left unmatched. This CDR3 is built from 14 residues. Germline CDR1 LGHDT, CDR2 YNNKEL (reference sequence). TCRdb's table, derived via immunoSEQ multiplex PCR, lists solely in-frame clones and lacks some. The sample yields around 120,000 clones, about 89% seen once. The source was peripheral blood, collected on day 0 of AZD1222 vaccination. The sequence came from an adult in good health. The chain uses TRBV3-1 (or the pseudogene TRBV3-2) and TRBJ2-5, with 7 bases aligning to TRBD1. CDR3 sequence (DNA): TGTGCCAGCAGCCTTCGACAGGGCAGGGAGACCCAGTACTTC. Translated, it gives CASSLRQGRETQYF.